Reported below is one TCR beta chain. The count of this clone is one. What antigen it recognizes has not been identified. Nothing much larger sits one base from this clone, and base qualities are not available. TCRbeta CDR3 regions were amplified from genomic DNA using the immunoSEQ Assay, a bias-controlled multiplex PCR. Under the source paper's analysis protocol: Nucleated cell counts per sample were estimated from amplification of reference gene primers within the assay. To quantify the absolute abundance of each unique TCRbeta CDR3 rearrangement, sequence reads were collapsed and filtered. For each sample, productive Simpson clonality was calculated by taking the square root of Simpson's diversity index across productive rearrangements. The table was pulled from immuneACCESS by TCRdb, which kept in-frame rearrangements only. Such tables lose some clones; where checked, under half of the loss comes from unresolved V genes, and the rest has no known cause. From that table come the V and J calls and clone size; the DNA was used to work out D and trimming. For this sample the table gives around 140,000 clones, of which around nine tenths were detected only once. The biggest ten clones account for around 1.7% of the sample.

The CDR3 runs 14 residues from the cysteine to the phenylalanine. Of the read, only the CDR3 DNA is kept; its 42 bases are in frame from base 1. V gives up 8 bases and J gives up 0 bases, and the segment between their germline ends measures 12 bases. For CDR1 and CDR2, the germline V gene lists SGHVS and FQNEAQ. These data originate in a study of blood T cell repertoires in COVID-19 (dated by TCRdb to 2018 to 2021). Turning to the overall study: Samples covering the acute and convalescent phases of COVID-19 were provided by collaborators in the United States, Italy and Spain. The material from the prospective study consisted of cDNA or gDNA derived from T cells, B-cell-depleted T cells, or PBMCs. Subjects who had been exposed to COVID-19, were actively infected with it, or had recovered from it provided the deeply sampled blood TCRbeta repertoires that made up the dataset. The repertoires were made available in a free public database intended to serve as a resource for research on the immune response to SARS-CoV-2. The samples were drawn from two sources: the first 160 participants of the ongoing ImmuneRACE study, and 950 to 1,500 subjects contributed by 6 global collaborators. Nearly every sample came with metadata listing a de-identified subject ID, COVID-19 status, age in years and sex. HLA class I and class II types, where available, came from metadata supplied by the sample provider rather than from assay-based typing.

Here is what the overall study found, with its caveats: The amount of clinical and demographic metadata varied by source and participant and was provided uncurated.

The collaborating institutions used their own protocols to collect whole blood in K2EDTA tubes. Collaborator samples were shipped for TCRbeta analysis as frozen whole blood, isolated PBMCs, or DNA extracted from either sample type. Sequencing was performed on peripheral blood. This TCR was recovered from a woman in her 50s with acute or convalescent COVID-19. Recombination connected TRBV7-8 to TRBJ2-3, with a tentative D gene TRBD2 over 5 matching bases. In nucleotides, the sequence is TGTGCCAGCGGCACGGGGTCTAGCACAGATACGCAGTATTTT. Translated, it gives CASGTGSSTDTQYF.